This T cell receptor beta chain derives from a study of T-cell memory formation after mild COVID-19. Study-wide background: TCR clusters largely stayed donor specific. The study's findings and limits: Clones shrinking from day 15 to 85 showed even CD4/CD8 mixes; later expanders tilted CD4+.

This CDR3 spans 15 amino acids. Unmatched junction bases numbered 14, after V lost 1 base and J lost 14 bases. This clonotype turned up a few times. Its antigen is undetermined. Employing constant-segment primers, 5'RACE generated TCR alpha and TCR beta cDNA libraries bearing sample barcodes and UMIs. TCRdb reprocessed the 5' RACE reads with MiXCR, giving one entry per CDR3 protein. Of about 610,000 distinct CDR3 sequences in the sample, roughly 17% are singletons; the top ten hold about 8.6%. The receptor was derived from an adult woman who had mild COVID-19 (a few samples of this study predate the infection). Cell type and time point are not known. The sample was PBMCs or a T cell subset sorted from them (not recorded which). The chain combines TRBV12-3 or TRBV12-4 with TRBJ2-1; 7 bases are a match to TRBD2. CDR3 amino acids: CASSLGSPRASGEFF. CDR3 coding DNA: TGTGCCAGCAGTTTAGGGTCCCCGCGGGCTAGCGGCGAGTTCTTC.